A single sample is the source of the 10 T cell receptor beta chains below, sequenced in a study of shared clonotypes between healthy human individuals (dated by TCRdb to between 2020 and 2021). Library method: the immunoSEQ multiplex PCR assay. TCRdb mirrors the immuneACCESS table, restricted to in-frame sequences. Some clones are absent from its copies; in checked studies, under half trace to an unresolved V gene, and the reason for the others is unknown. This sample lists 450,000 to 500,000 clones; about 78% were detected once. The ten most abundant clones make up around 12% of the sample. The specimen was PBMCs. These receptors were obtained from a woman in her thirties or forties in good health. Some clones in this sample may be carry-over from other donors' samples.

The genes are TRBV10-3 and TRBJ1-1; D not resolved. The V end lost 3 bases, the J end lost 4 bases, and 12 bases lay between the germline ends. The germline CDR1 and CDR2 sequences are ENHRY and SYGVKD. This CDR3 has 14 amino acids. Written as DNA, the CDR3 is TGTGCCATCAGTGACCCGGCCTCCGGCACTGAAGCTTTCTTT. Translated, it gives CAISDPASGTEAFF.

The CDR3 loop reads CASSGGWSMDEQYF. The CDR3 DNA follows: TGTGCCAGCAGTGGGGGGTGGAGTATGGACGAGCAGTACTTC. This rearrangement joins TRBV2 to TRBJ2-7; D possibly uses TRBD1 or TRBD2 (5 bases each). Trimming removed 4 bases from V and 5 bases from J, with 15 bases in between. The CDR3 consists of 14 residues. Germline CDR1 and CDR2: SNHLY and FYNNEI.

The chain combines TRBV5-4 with TRBJ2-7; 8 bases match TRBD2. The CDR3 length is 16 residues. V lost 4 bases to trimming and J lost 3 bases; unmatched junction nucleotides: 12. Germline values: CDR1 SGHNT, CDR2 YYREEE (reference sequence). In DNA form, the CDR3 reads TGTGCCAGCAGCACAGAATCCGGACTAGCTGTCTACGAGCAGTACTTC. As protein: CASSTESGLAVYEQYF.

The chain recombines TRBV13 with TRBJ1-3; D not resolved. Germline V gives CDR1 PRHDT, CDR2 FYEKMQ (reference sequence). The CDR3 consists of 15 residues. V lost 2 bases and J lost 1, with 9 bases in between. CDR3: CASSLSGVSGNTIYF. Written as DNA, the CDR3 is TGTGCCAGCAGCTTAAGTGGGGTTTCTGGAAACACCATATATTTT. Together with reference TRBV13 and TRBJ1-3, the CDR3 gives the full variable domain: AAGVIQSPRHLIKEKRETATLKCYPIPRHDTVYWYQQGPGQDPQFLISFYEKMQSDKGSIPDRFSAQQFSDYHSELNMSSLELGDSALYFCASSLSGVSGNTIYFGEGSWLTVV.

This clone showed up just a few times. The chain joins TRBV5-1 to TRBJ1-5; weak D call: TRBD1 (6 bases). Germline V CDR1 and CDR2: SGHRS, YFSETQ. The ends were cut back, 4 bases at V and 6 bases at J, with 14 bases in the middle. This CDR3 is built from 14 residues. The CDR3 DNA reads as TGCGCCAGCAGCCCCGAGGGGGGCGGTCAGCCCCAGCATTTT. Protein: CASSPEGGGQPQHF.

This clone was observed at least ten times. The identical CDR3 is also encoded by other nucleotide sequences in the sample. This sequence joins TRBV6-4 and TRBJ2-3; D gene unclear. Germline values: CDR1 MRHNA, CDR2 SNTAGT. This CDR3 is built from 13 residues. The V gene lost 0 bases and the J gene lost 4 bases, with 5 bases spanning the gap. DNA for the CDR3: TGTGCCAGCAGTGACTCTGAATCAGATACGCAGTATTTT. This codes for CASSDSESDTQYF.

The CDR3 DNA reads as TGTGCCAGCAGCCAATGGGGGGGCACTGAAGCTTTCTTT. It specifies CASSQWGGTEAFF. This rearrangement joins TRBV27 to TRBJ1-1; possible D gene TRBD1, 5 bases. The CDR3 has 13 residues. The germline CDR1 and CDR2 sequences are MNHEY and SMNVEV (reference sequence). V was trimmed by 6 bases and J by 4 bases, leaving 12 bases between them.

The chain employs TRBV6-1 and TRBJ2-7; 7 positions match TRBD1. J gave up 0 bases and V 6 bases, and 8 bases lay outside the gene matches. Germline V gene sequence: CDR1 MNHNS, CDR2 SASEGT. The CDR3 has 15 amino acids. The CDR3 protein is CASSRAGTVSYEQYF. CDR3 bases: TGTGCCAGCAGCCGAGCCGGGACAGTCTCCTACGAGCAGTACTTC.

The rearrangement links TRBV5-1 to TRBJ2-4; the match to TRBD2 covers 12 bases. The ends lost 4 bases at V and 0 bases at J; junction bases unmatched: 2. Germline assignment: CDR1 SGHRS and CDR2 YFSETQ. The CDR3 runs 16 residues. The chain's CDR3 is CASSRGLAGAKNIQYF. The DNA for the CDR3 is TGCGCCAGCAGCAGGGGACTAGCGGGAGCCAAAAACATTCAGTACTTC.

Turning to this clone: This likely stems from a read error, as it lies one base from a far larger clone. The chain links TRBV4-3 to TRBJ1-1, with D perhaps matching TRBD1 (5 bases). The CDR3 contains 15 residues. The ends were cut back, 0 bases at V and 4 bases at J, with 12 bases in the middle. Germline V gene lookup returns CDR1 LGHNA and CDR2 YSLEER. The CDR3 sequence is CASSQDSRAGTEAFF. CDR3 DNA: TGCGCCAGCAGCCAAGATAGCAGGGCAGGCACTGAAGCTTTCTTT.